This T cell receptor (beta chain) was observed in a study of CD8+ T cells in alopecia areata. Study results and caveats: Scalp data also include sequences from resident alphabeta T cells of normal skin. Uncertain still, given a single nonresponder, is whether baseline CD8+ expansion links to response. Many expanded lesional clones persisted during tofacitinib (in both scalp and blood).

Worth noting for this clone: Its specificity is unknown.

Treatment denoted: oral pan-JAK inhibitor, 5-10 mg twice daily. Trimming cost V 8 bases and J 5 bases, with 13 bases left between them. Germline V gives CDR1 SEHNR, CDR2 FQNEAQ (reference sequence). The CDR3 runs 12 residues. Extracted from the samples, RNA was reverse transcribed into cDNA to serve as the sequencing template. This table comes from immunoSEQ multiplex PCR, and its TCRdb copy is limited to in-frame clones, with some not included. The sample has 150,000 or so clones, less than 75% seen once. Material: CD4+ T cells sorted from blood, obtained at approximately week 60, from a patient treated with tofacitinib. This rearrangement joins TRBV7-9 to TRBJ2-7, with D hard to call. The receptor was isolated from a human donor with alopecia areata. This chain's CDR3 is CASAPPRNEQYF. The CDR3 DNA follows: TGTGCCAGCGCACCACCTAGGAACGAGCAGTACTTC.